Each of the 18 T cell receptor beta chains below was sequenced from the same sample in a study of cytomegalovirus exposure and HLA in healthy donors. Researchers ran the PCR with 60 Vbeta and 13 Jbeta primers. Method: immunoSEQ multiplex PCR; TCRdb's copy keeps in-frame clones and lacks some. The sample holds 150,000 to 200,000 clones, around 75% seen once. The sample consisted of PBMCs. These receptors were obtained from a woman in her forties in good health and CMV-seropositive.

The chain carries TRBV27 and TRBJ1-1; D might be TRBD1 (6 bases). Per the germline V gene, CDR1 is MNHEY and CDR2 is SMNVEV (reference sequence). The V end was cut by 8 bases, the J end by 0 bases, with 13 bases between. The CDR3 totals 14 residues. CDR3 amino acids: CASAPGGLNTEAFF. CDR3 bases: TGTGCCAGCGCGCCGGGGGGCCTGAACACTGAAGCTTTCTTT.

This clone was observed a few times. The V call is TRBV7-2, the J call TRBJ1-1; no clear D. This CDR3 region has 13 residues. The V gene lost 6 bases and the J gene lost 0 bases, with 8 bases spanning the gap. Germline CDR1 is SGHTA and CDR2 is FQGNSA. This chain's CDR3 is CASREALNTEAFF. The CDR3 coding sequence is TGTGCCAGCAGGGAGGCTCTGAACACTGAAGCTTTCTTT.

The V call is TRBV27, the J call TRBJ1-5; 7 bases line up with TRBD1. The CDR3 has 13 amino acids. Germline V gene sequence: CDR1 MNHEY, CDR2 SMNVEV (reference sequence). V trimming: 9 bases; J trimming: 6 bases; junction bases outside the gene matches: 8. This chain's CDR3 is CASLGQVVQPQHF. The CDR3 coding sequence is TGTGCCAGTTTAGGACAGGTCGTTCAGCCCCAGCATTTT.

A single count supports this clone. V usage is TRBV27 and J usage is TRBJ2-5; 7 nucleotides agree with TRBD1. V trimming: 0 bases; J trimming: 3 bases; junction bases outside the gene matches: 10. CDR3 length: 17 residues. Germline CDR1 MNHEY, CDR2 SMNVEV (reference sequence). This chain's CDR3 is CASSLSGWGTAEETQYF. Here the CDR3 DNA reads TGTGCCAGCAGTTTATCCGGGTGGGGGACAGCAGAAGAGACCCAGTACTTC.

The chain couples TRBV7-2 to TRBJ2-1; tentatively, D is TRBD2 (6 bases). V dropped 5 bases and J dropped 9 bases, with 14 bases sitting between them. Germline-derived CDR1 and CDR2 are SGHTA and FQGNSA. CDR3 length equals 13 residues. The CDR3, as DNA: TGTGCCAGCAGCCAGGGACTTCTTCGTGAGCAGTTCTTC. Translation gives CASSQGLLREQFF. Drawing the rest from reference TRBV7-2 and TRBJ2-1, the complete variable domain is GAGVSQSPSNKVTEKGKDVELRCDPISGHTALYWYRQSLGQGLEFLIYFQGNSAPDKSGLPSDRFSAERTGGSVSTLTIQRTQQEDSAVYLCASSQGLLREQFFGPGTRLTVL.

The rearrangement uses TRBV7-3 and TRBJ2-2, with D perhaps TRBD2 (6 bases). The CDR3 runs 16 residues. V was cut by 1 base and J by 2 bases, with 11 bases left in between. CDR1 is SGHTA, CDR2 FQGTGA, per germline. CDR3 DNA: TGTGCCAGCAGCTTAAATGGGGGGAGAAACACCGGGGAGCTGTTTTTT. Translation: CASSLNGGRNTGELFF.

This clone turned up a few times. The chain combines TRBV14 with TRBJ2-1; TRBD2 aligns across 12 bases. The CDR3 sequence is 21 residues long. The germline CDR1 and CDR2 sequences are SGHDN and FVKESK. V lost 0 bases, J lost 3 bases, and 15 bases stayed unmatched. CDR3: CASSQDPRKLAGGTFYNEQFF. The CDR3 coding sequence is TGTGCCAGCAGCCAAGATCCTCGGAAACTAGCGGGAGGAACTTTCTACAATGAGCAGTTCTTC.

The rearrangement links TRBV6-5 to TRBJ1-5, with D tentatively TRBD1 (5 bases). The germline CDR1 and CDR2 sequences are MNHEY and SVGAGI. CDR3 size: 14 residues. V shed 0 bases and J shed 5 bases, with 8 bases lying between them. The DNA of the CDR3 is TGTGCCAGCAGTTACTCAGCCAGGGATCAGCCCCAGCATTTT. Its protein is CASSYSARDQPQHF.

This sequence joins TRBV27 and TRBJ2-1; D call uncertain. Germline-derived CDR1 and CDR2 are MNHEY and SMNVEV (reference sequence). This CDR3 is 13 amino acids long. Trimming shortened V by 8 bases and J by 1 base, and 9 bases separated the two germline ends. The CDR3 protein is CASRPGSYNEQFF. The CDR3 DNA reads TGTGCCAGCCGCCCGGGTTCCTACAATGAGCAGTTCTTC.

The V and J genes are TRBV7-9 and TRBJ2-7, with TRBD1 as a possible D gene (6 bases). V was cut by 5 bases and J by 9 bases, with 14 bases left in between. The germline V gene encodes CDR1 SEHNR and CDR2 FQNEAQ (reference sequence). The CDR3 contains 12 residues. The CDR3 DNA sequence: TGTGCCAGCAGCCCCGACAGGTTTGTGCAGTACTTC. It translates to CASSPDRFVQYF.

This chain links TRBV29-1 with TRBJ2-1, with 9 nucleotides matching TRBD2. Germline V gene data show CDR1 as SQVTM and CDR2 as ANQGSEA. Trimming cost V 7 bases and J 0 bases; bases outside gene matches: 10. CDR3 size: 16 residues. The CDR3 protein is CSGGGVGGGSYNEQFF. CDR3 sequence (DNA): TGCAGCGGCGGGGGGGTTGGGGGTGGCTCCTACAATGAGCAGTTCTTC.

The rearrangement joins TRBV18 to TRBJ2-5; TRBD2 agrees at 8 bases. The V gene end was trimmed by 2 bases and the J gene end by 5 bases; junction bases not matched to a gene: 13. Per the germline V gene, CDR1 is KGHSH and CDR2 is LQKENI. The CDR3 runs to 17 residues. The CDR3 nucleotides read TGTGCCAGCTCACCAATGAGAACGGGGGGGAGCGTGGAGACCCAGTACTTC. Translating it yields CASSPMRTGGSVETQYF. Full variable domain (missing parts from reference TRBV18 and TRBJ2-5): NAGVMQNPRHLVRRRGQEARLRCSPMKGHSHVYWYRQLPEEGLKFMVYLQKENIIDESGMPKERFSAEFPKEGPSILRIQQVVRGDSAAYFCASSPMRTGGSVETQYFGPGTRLLVL.

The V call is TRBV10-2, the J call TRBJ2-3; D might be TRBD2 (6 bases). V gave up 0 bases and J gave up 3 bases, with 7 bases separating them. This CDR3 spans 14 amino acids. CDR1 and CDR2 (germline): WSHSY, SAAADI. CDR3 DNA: TGCGCCAGCAGTGAGTCTGGGGGGACAGATACGCAGTATTTT. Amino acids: CASSESGGTDTQYF.

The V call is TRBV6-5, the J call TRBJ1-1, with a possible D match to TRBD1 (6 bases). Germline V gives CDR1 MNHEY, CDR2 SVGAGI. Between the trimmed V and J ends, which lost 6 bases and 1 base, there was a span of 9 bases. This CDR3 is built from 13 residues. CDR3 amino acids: CASRMTGNTEAFF. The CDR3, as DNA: TGTGCCAGCAGAATGACAGGGAACACTGAAGCTTTCTTT.

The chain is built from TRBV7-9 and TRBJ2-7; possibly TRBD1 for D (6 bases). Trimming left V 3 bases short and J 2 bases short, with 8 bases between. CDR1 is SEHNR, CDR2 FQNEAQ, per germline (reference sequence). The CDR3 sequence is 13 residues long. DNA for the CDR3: TGTGCCAGCAGCTTGGACAGCACCTACGAGCAGTACTTC. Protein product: CASSLDSTYEQYF.

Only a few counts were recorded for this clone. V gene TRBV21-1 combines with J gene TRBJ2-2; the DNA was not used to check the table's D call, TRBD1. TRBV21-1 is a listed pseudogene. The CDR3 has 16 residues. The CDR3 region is CASSKAGQGPTGELFF. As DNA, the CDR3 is TGTGCCAGCAGCAAAGCCGGACAGGGACCCACCGGGGAGCTGTTTTTT.

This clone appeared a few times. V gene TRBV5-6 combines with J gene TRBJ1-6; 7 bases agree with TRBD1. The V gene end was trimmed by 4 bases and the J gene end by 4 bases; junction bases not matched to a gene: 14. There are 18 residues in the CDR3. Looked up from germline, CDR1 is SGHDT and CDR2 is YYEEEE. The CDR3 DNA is TGTGCCAGCAGCCGGGGACAGCTAACGACGGAATATAATTCACCCCTCCACTTT. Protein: CASSRGQLTTEYNSPLHF.

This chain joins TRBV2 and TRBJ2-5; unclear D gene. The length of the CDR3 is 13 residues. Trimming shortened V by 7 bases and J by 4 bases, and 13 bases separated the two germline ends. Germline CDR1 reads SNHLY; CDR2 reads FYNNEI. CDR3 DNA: TGTGCCAGCACCGAATGGGCTATAGAGACCCAGTACTTC. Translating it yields CASTEWAIETQYF.